The 18 T cell receptor beta chains presented below share a single source sample, sequenced in a study of blood T cell repertoires in COVID-19. Assay used: immunoSEQ multiplex PCR; TCRdb lists only in-frame clones, some missing. The table has some 200,000 clones, approximately 84% seen once. Sequencing used peripheral blood. All receptors come from a woman in her twenties or thirties who had recovered from COVID-19.

This clone was detected only a few times. The gene calls are TRBV5-1 and TRBJ2-2, with 11 positions matching TRBD2. The germline gives CDR1 SGHRS, CDR2 YFSETQ. Unmatched junction bases numbered 4, after V lost 0 bases and J lost 6 bases. The CDR3 extends over 16 amino acids. CDR3 nucleotides: TGCGCCAGCAGCTTGGAACTAGCGGGAGCGGCCGGGGAGCTGTTTTTT. It yields the protein CASSLELAGAAGELFF. The full variable domain, its missing parts supplied by reference TRBV5-1 and TRBJ2-2, is KAGVTQTPRYLIKTRGQQVTLSCSPISGHRSVSWYQQTPGQGLQFLFEYFSETQRNKGNFPGRFSGRQFSNSRSEMNVSTLELGDSALYLCASSLELAGAAGELFFGEGSRLTVL.

The rearrangement uses TRBV7-8 and TRBJ1-5; D is unresolved. Trimming removed 3 bases from V and 7 bases from J, with 10 bases in between. CDR1 and CDR2 from the germline V gene are SGHVS and FQNEAQ. The CDR3 length is 13 residues. This CDR3 is CASSFTEEQPQHF. DNA of the CDR3: TGTGCCAGCAGCTTCACAGAAGAGCAGCCCCAGCATTTT.

The chain uses TRBV6-5 and TRBJ2-2; TRBD2 matches 13 bases. Germline V gene data show CDR1 as MNHEY and CDR2 as SVGAGI. The CDR3 runs to 16 residues. V was pared by 4 bases and J by 7 bases, with 6 bases of the junction left unmatched. The CDR3 DNA reads as TGTGCCAGCAGTTGGACTAGCGGGAGTGAAAACGGGGAGCTGTTTTTT. Its protein is CASSWTSGSENGELFF.

The rearrangement links TRBV18 to TRBJ2-1, with TRBD2 identical over 13 bases. V gave up 5 bases and J gave up 12 bases; unmatched junction bases: 4. Germline V gene data show CDR1 as KGHSH and CDR2 as LQKENI. The CDR3 runs 13 residues. The CDR3: CASSETSGRAQFF. The CDR3 region has the DNA TGTGCCAGCTCAGAAACTAGCGGGAGGGCGCAGTTCTTC.

This clone was recorded a few times. The chain employs TRBV7-9 and TRBJ2-1; D may be TRBD1 (5 bases). The CDR3 runs to 14 residues. V lost 3 bases, J lost 3 bases, and 9 bases lay in between. Germline lookup yields CDR1 SEHNR and CDR2 FQNEAQ (reference sequence). In nucleotides, the CDR3 is TGTGCCAGCAGCTTGATCCAGGGCTACAATGAGCAGTTCTTC. Translation: CASSLIQGYNEQFF.

In its sample, this clone was seen once. The chain joins TRBV27 to TRBJ2-1, with 9 bases matching TRBD2. This CDR3 spans 15 amino acids. With 5 bases clipped from V and 4 bases from J, the junction kept 6 bases outside the gene matches. The germline V gene has CDR1 MNHEY and CDR2 SMNVEV (reference sequence). The CDR3 coding sequence is TGTGCCAGCAGTAGCCCGGGACTAGCTTACAATGAGCAGTTCTTC. It encodes CASSSPGLAYNEQFF.

V and J are TRBV9 and TRBJ2-1, with 11 bases fitting TRBD2. Germline trimming cut 4 bases from V and 7 bases from J; bases unmatched to any gene: 7. The CDR3 runs to 15 residues. The germline gives CDR1 SGDLS, CDR2 YYNGEE. The CDR3 sequence: CASSYGLAGWNEQFF. CDR3 nucleotides: TGTGCCAGCAGCTACGGACTAGCGGGTTGGAATGAGCAGTTCTTC.

The V call is TRBV19, the J call TRBJ2-7, with TRBD2 matching 11 bases. With V trimmed by 3 bases and J by 3 bases, 4 bases remained unmatched. The CDR3 contains 15 residues. CDR1 and CDR2 (germline): LNHDA, SQIVND (reference sequence). CDR3 protein: CASSISSGRNYEQYF. Written as DNA, the CDR3 is TGTGCCAGTAGTATCTCTAGCGGGAGGAACTACGAGCAGTACTTC.

J is TRBJ2-3 and V is TRBV7-3, with 10 nucleotides matching TRBD2. V lost 2 bases, J lost 1 base, and 3 bases stayed unmatched. The CDR3 sequence is 16 residues long. Germline loops: CDR1 SGHTA, CDR2 FQGTGA. The DNA for the CDR3 is TGTGCCAGCAGCTTAGCTCTAGCGGGAGGCACAGATACGCAGTATTTT. Protein: CASSLALAGGTDTQYF.

V usage is TRBV10-3 and J usage is TRBJ1-2; TRBD1 aligns across 9 bases. V lost 3 bases, J lost 5 bases, and 10 bases stayed unmatched. The CDR3 length is 16 residues. Germline loops: CDR1 ENHRY, CDR2 SYGVKD. The CDR3 DNA reads TGTGCCATCAGTGACATTAAGACAGGGGGGAGGTATGGCTACACCTTC. It codes for CAISDIKTGGRYGYTF.

J is TRBJ2-7 and V is TRBV28, with D possibly TRBD1 on 5 matching bases. Germline V CDR1 and CDR2: MDHEN, SYDVKM. This CDR3 has 13 amino acids. V was shortened by 6 bases and J by 2 bases, with 11 bases between the two germline ends. The CDR3 sequence is CASSRDSPYEQYF. CDR3 DNA: TGTGCCAGCAGCCGAGACAGTCCCTACGAGCAGTACTTC.

The chain carries TRBV19 and TRBJ1-1; TRBD1 matches 7 bases. Germline V gene lookup returns CDR1 LNHDA and CDR2 SQIVND (reference sequence). This CDR3 region has 14 residues. The V segment lost 5 bases and the J segment 4 bases; nucleotides outside the gene matches: 7. The CDR3 DNA reads TGTGCCAGTAGTGACACAGGGGTTGGCACTGAAGCTTTCTTT. This gives the protein CASSDTGVGTEAFF.

The rearrangement links TRBV12-5 to TRBJ2-5; TRBD2 matches at 11 bases. The V and J ends lost 2 bases and 3 bases, in that order; junction bases with no gene match: 5. CDR1 is LGHNT and CDR2 is FRNRAP in the germline V gene. This CDR3 contains 16 residues. CDR3 sequence reads: CASGLQGLAEKETQYF. As DNA, the CDR3 is TGTGCTAGTGGTTTGCAGGGACTAGCGGAGAAAGAGACCCAGTACTTC. The entire variable domain, with the rest obtained from reference TRBV12-5 and TRBJ2-5, is as follows: DARVTQTPRHKVTEMGQEVTMRCQPILGHNTVFWYRQTMMQGLELLAYFRNRAPLDDSGMPKDRFSAEMPDATLATLKIQPSEPRDSAVYFCASGLQGLAEKETQYFGPGTRLLVL.

The chain employs TRBV7-6 and TRBJ2-7; tentatively, D is TRBD2 (5 bases). The length of the CDR3 is 13 residues. Per germline, CDR1 SGHVS and CDR2 FNYEAQ. V lost 1 base, J lost 7 bases, and 11 bases lay in between. CDR3 residues: CASSLEGRGEQYF. The CDR3 DNA follows: TGTGCCAGCAGCTTAGAAGGGAGAGGTGAGCAGTACTTC.

This clone was picked up one time. V and J are TRBV29-1 and TRBJ2-1; no clear D. V was trimmed by 3 bases and J by 0 bases, leaving 6 bases between them. Germline values: CDR1 SQVTM, CDR2 ANQGSEA. The CDR3 totals 13 residues. In DNA form, the CDR3 reads TGCAGCGTTGAGCCCAGCTCCTACAATGAGCAGTTCTTC. Translating gives CSVEPSSYNEQFF.

This clone was counted a few times. J is TRBJ1-1 and V is TRBV20-1; D unresolved. Trimming stripped 3 bases from V and 1 base from J, with 18 bases between. This CDR3 region has 16 residues. The germline V gene encodes CDR1 DFQATT and CDR2 SNEGSKA (reference sequence). The CDR3 region has the DNA TGCAGTGCTAGTTTTGGCGGCGGATCGGGGAACACTGAAGCTTTCTTT. This sequence encodes CSASFGGGSGNTEAFF.

This chain links TRBV14 with TRBJ2-3, with unresolved D. Between the trimmed V and J ends, which lost 1 base and 2 bases, there was a span of 13 bases. Germline V lookup: CDR1 SGHDN, CDR2 FVKESK. This CDR3 spans 16 amino acids. This CDR3 is CASSQVGNLPTDTQYF. The CDR3 region has the DNA TGTGCCAGCAGCCAAGTTGGCAACCTCCCCACAGATACGCAGTATTTT.

The chain employs TRBV5-4 and TRBJ1-6; 7 bases align to TRBD1. V shed 0 bases, J shed 9 bases, and the junction held 6 bases outside the gene matches. CDR3 size: 15 residues. CDR1 and CDR2 (germline): SGHNT, YYREEE (reference sequence). CDR3 coding DNA: TGTGCCAGCAGCTTGGCCCTGGGACAGCCTTCACCCCTCCACTTT. This translates into CASSLALGQPSPLHF.